This TCR beta chain was observed in a study of shared clonotypes between healthy human individuals. In the study's own analysis: Junction-only sequences produced by ImmunoSEQ had no quality scores, so filtering differed. Assay used: immunoSEQ multiplex PCR; TCRdb lists only in-frame clones, some missing. That table gives V, J and clone size, and the DNA gave D and trimming. The sample lists about 1 million clones; approximately 80% were seen once. The V end was cut by 6 bases, the J end by 0 bases, with 9 bases between. This CDR3 comprises 14 residues. Germline V gives CDR1 MDHEN, CDR2 SYDVKM. This receptor was taken from a man aged 18 to 29 in good health. Some clones in this sample may be carry-over from other donors' samples. Sequencing was performed on memory CD4+ T cells from PBMCs. Subset described: CD45RA-negative fraction. The V call is TRBV28, the J call TRBJ1-3; no firm D call. The DNA of the CDR3 is TGTGCCAGCAGGGCGGGGAGCTCTGGAAACACCATATATTTT. It codes for CASRAGSSGNTIYF.